These T cell receptor beta chains were read from a single sample in a study of shared clonotypes between healthy human individuals. Using immunoSEQ multiplex PCR, the repertoire was profiled, and TCRdb retains in-frame clones only, with some absent. The sample includes about 470,000 clones, roughly 77% of them seen just once. Sequenced input: PBMCs. The receptor source for this set is a woman between 35 and 50 years old in good health. Some clones in this sample may be carry-over from other donors' samples. The CDR3 runs from the conserved cysteine through the conserved F or W. The D gene is left open where the match is weak. Clone size is given for some rows only: seen once, a few or many times, or a class if the clone is expanded.

j_call | d_call | clone_size | v_call | cdr3_aa | cdr3_nt
TRBJ2-7 | TRBD1 | NA | TRBV30 | CAWSGTGGFGSYEQYF | TGTGCCTGGAGTGGGACAGGGGGCTTCGGGTCCTACGAGCAGTACTTC
TRBJ2-1 | TRBD2 | NA | TRBV11-2 | CASSLEREINEQFF | TGTGCCAGCAGCTTAGAGCGGGAGATCAATGAGCAGTTCTTC
TRBJ2-7 | TRBD2 | NA | TRBV4-1 | CASSQGGLTSGSYEQYF | TGCGCCAGCAGCCAAGGGGGCCTGACTAGCGGATCCTACGAGCAGTACTTC
TRBJ2-3 | TRBD2 | NA | TRBV6-4 | CASSRTSGETDTQYF | TGTGCCAGCTCCCGGACTAGCGGAGAGACAGATACGCAGTATTTT
TRBJ2-7 | NA | NA | TRBV29-1 | CSVDGLAGEQYF | TGCAGCGTTGATGGCCTAGCTGGTGAGCAGTACTTC
TRBJ2-5 | NA | NA | TRBV30 | CAWGRDEETQYF | TGTGCCTGGGGACGGGACGAGGAGACCCAGTACTTC
TRBJ2-2 | NA | NA | TRBV30 | CAWTMGRDTGELFF | TGTGCCTGGACTATGGGCAGGGACACCGGGGAGCTGTTTTTT
TRBJ2-2 | NA | NA | TRBV5-1 | CASSFESSNTGELFF | TGCGCCAGCAGCTTCGAATCCTCGAACACCGGGGAGCTGTTTTTT
TRBJ1-3 | TRBD1 | NA | TRBV9 | CASSAETGVNTIYF | TGTGCCAGCAGCGCCGAGACAGGGGTGAACACCATATATTTT
TRBJ1-1 | NA | few | TRBV19 | CASSIWDEAFF | TGTGCCAGTAGTATCTGGGATGAAGCTTTCTTT
TRBJ2-5 | NA | NA | TRBV11-2 | CASSPGNQETQYF | TGTGCCAGCAGTCCGGGGAACCAAGAGACCCAGTACTTC
TRBJ2-1 | NA | few | TRBV5-8 | CASSLAQGSYNEQFF | TGTGCCAGCAGCTTGGCCCAGGGGTCCTACAATGAGCAGTTCTTC
TRBJ2-1 | TRBD2 | few | TRBV2 | CASGDTSGRRGEQFF | TGTGCCAGCGGGGACACTAGCGGGAGAAGGGGTGAGCAGTTCTTC
TRBJ1-2 | TRBD1 | NA | TRBV27 | CASSPTWDSRYGYTF | TGTGCCAGCAGCCCCACCTGGGACAGTCGCTATGGCTACACCTTC
TRBJ1-1 | NA | many | TRBV27 | CASSPRVFMNTEAFF | TGTGCCAGCAGTCCCAGGGTATTCATGAACACTGAAGCTTTCTTT
TRBJ1-4 | NA | NA | TRBV27 | CASSLTQAVTTNEKLFF | TGTGCCAGCAGTCTGACACAGGCAGTTACAACTAATGAAAAACTGTTTTTT
TRBJ2-5 | TRBD2 | NA | TRBV11-2 | CASSLVSVTSEQETQYF | TGTGCCAGCAGCTTAGTGAGTGTGACTAGCGAACAAGAGACCCAGTACTTC
TRBJ2-5 | NA | NA | TRBV6-1 | CASSGYYPGETQYF | TGTGCCAGCAGTGGTTACTACCCTGGAGAGACCCAGTACTTC
TRBJ1-1 | NA | NA | TRBV5-1 | CASSLEPVNTEAFF | TGCGCCAGCAGCTTGGAGCCGGTTAACACTGAAGCTTTCTTT
TRBJ1-5 | TRBD1 | NA | TRBV29-1 | CSVGDRVDQPQHF | TGCAGCGTGGGGGACAGGGTTGATCAGCCCCAGCATTTT
TRBJ1-5 | NA | once | TRBV28 | CASSFRGAQPQHF | TGTGCCAGCAGTTTTCGGGGGGCTCAGCCCCAGCATTTT
TRBJ1-5 | NA | NA | TRBV15 | CATSRDRDVLQPQHF | TGTGCCACCAGCAGAGATCGGGATGTTTTACAGCCCCAGCATTTT
TRBJ1-1 | NA | NA | TRBV27 | CASSFRGPVTEAFF | TGTGCCAGCAGTTTTCGGGGCCCGGTCACTGAAGCTTTCTTT
TRBJ1-2 | NA | NA | TRBV30 | CAWRRHQGGYGYTF | TGTGCCTGGAGGCGGCATCAAGGTGGCTATGGCTACACCTTC
TRBJ1-1 | NA | once | TRBV5-8 | CASSALRGTEAFF | TGTGCCAGCAGCGCACTTAGGGGCACTGAAGCTTTCTTT
TRBJ2-7 | TRBD2 | once | TRBV27 | CASSLNPPLAGSPREQYF | TGTGCCAGCAGTTTGAACCCTCCCTTAGCGGGATCCCCGCGCGAGCAGTACTTC
TRBJ2-5 | NA | NA | TRBV7-8 | CASSLGPTETQYF | TGTGCCAGCAGCTTAGGCCCGACTGAGACCCAGTACTTC
TRBJ2-7 | NA | once | TRBV5-4 | CASSAPGGYNEQYF | TGTGCCAGCAGCGCCCCGGGGGGCTACAACGAGCAGTACTTC
TRBJ2-7 | NA | NA | TRBV20-1 | CSASSLYEQYF | TGCAGTGCTAGTAGCCTCTACGAGCAGTACTTC
TRBJ1-1 | NA | NA | TRBV5-1 | CASSLARGDTEAFF | TGCGCCAGCAGCTTGGCCCGGGGAGACACTGAAGCTTTCTTT
TRBJ2-2 | TRBD1 | NA | TRBV6-1 | CASSGFSGTANTGELFF | TGTGCCAGCAGTGGATTTAGTGGGACAGCGAACACCGGGGAGCTGTTTTTT
TRBJ2-1 | TRBD2 | once | TRBV30 | CAWSALAGGYNEQFF | TGTGCCTGGAGTGCCCTAGCGGGAGGCTACAATGAGCAGTTCTTC
TRBJ2-3 | TRBD2 | NA | TRBV6-4 | CASSTRLAGWDTQYF | TGTGCCAGCAGTACACGTCTAGCGGGATGGGATACGCAGTATTTT
TRBJ2-1 | NA | NA | TRBV5-1 | CASSSQGMGNEQFF | TGCGCCAGCAGCTCCCAGGGGATGGGCAATGAGCAGTTCTTC
TRBJ1-1 | NA | many | TRBV7-2 | CASSSGGVLRAEAFF | TGTGCCAGCAGCTCCGGAGGGGTGTTGCGCGCTGAAGCTTTCTTT
TRBJ2-7 | TRBD2 | NA | TRBV7-2 | CASSSRTSGVREQYF | TGTGCCAGCAGCTCCCGGACTAGCGGGGTTAGGGAGCAGTACTTC
TRBJ2-5 | NA | NA | TRBV28 | CASSTYQETQYF | TGTGCCAGCAGTACGTACCAAGAGACCCAGTACTTC
TRBJ2-1 | NA | NA | TRBV11-2 | CASSLGFVGNEQFF | TGTGCCAGCAGCTTAGGGTTTGTCGGCAATGAGCAGTTCTTC
TRBJ2-3 | NA | once | TRBV29-1 | CSVVVWANPTDTQYF | TGCAGCGTTGTGGTTTGGGCAAATCCCACAGATACGCAGTATTTT
TRBJ1-2 | NA | few | TRBV10-3 | CAISESPGGYTF | TGTGCCATCAGTGAGTCGCCAGGGGGCTACACCTTC
TRBJ1-1 | TRBD1 | NA | TRBV2 | CASSEQEGATEAFF | TGTGCCAGCAGTGAACAGGAGGGGGCCACTGAAGCTTTCTTT
TRBJ2-4 | NA | NA | TRBV28 | CASSFEAKNIQYF | TGTGCCAGCAGTTTCGAGGCCAAAAACATTCAGTACTTC
TRBJ2-1 | TRBD2 | NA | TRBV7-2 | CASSPRLVSGKVFF | TGTGCCAGCAGCCCCCGTCTGGTTAGCGGGAAGGTGTTCTTC
TRBJ2-7 | NA | NA | TRBV28 | CASSVPGIESYEQYF | TGTGCCAGCAGTGTCCCCGGCATAGAGTCCTACGAGCAGTACTTC
TRBJ1-4 | TRBD1 | few | TRBV9 | CASSVNRGPNEKLFF | TGTGCCAGCAGCGTTAACAGGGGCCCTAATGAAAAACTGTTTTTT